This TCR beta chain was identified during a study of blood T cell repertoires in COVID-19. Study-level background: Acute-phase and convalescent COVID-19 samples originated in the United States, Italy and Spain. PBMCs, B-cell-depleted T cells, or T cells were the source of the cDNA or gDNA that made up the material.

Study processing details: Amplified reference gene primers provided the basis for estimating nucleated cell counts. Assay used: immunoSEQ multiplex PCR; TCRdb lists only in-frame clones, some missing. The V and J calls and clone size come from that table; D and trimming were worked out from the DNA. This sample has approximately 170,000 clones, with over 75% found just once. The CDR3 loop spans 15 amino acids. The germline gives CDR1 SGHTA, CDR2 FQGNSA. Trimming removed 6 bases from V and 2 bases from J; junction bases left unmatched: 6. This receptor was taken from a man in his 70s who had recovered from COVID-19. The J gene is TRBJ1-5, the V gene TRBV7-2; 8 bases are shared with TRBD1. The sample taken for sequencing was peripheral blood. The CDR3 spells CASSWQGAGNQPQHF. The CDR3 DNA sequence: TGTGCCAGCAGTTGGCAGGGGGCCGGCAATCAGCCCCAGCATTTT. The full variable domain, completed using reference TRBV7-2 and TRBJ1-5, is GAGVSQSPSNKVTEKGKDVELRCDPISGHTALYWYRQSLGQGLEFLIYFQGNSAPDKSGLPSDRFSAERTGGSVSTLTIQRTQQEDSAVYLCASSWQGAGNQPQHFGDGTRLSIL.